The 20 T cell receptor beta chains given below trace back to one sample, sequenced in a study of immune heterogeneity within non-small cell lung tumors (dated by TCRdb to between 2018 and 2020). The sequencing machine was a HiSeq X Ten. The TCR beta CDR3 region was amplified with a multiplex PCR system whose first round ran for around 11 cycles using 32 V-gene forward primers and 13 J-gene reverse primers. TCRdb reran the public reads through fastp at Q25 and MiXCR, keeping productive beta chains. Entries that share a CDR3 protein sequence are merged under the most common genes and DNA. The table for this sample lists about 10,000 distinct CDR3 sequences; under 20% of them were counted only once. The top ten hold roughly 3.7% of the sample. The TCR template was genomic DNA extracted from bulk tumor tissue, and 600 ng of gDNA was amplified for each sample. During surgery, several biopsies were collected from each primary tumor and placed as far from one another as possible within the tumor mass. The study cohort was described as untreated, and the patients were newly diagnosed NSCLC cases having curative surgery.

Sequenced input: lung tumor tissue. The receptors come from a man aged 35 to 55 with non-small cell lung cancer.

In this sample, this clonotype is medium-sized. V gene TRBV20-1 combines with J gene TRBJ1-1, with D tentatively TRBD1 (5 bases). The ends were cut back, 0 bases at V and 10 bases at J, with 15 bases in the middle. CDR1 is DFQATT, CDR2 SNEGSKA, per germline (reference sequence). The CDR3 sequence is 13 residues long. CDR3 nucleotides: TGCAGTGCTAGAGATCCGGCAGGGCCCGGAGCTTTCTTT. Amino acids: CSARDPAGPGAFF.

This clonotype was observed at least ten times. The CDR3: CASSIGAGQGAIRSSNQPQHF. As DNA, the CDR3 is TGTGCCAGTAGTATAGGCGCCGGACAGGGGGCTATTAGGTCGAGCAATCAGCCCCAGCATTTT. V gene TRBV19 combines with J gene TRBJ1-5; TRBD1 matches 11 bases. V lost 1 base, J lost 1 base, and 15 bases stayed unmatched. CDR3 length: 21 amino acids. Germline V CDR1 and CDR2: LNHDA, SQIVND (reference sequence).

The rearrangement joins TRBV15 to TRBJ1-1; D is unresolved. The CDR3 has 13 amino acids. V was shortened by 3 bases and J by 2 bases, with 7 bases between the two germline ends. Germline V gene sequence: CDR1 LNHNV, CDR2 YYDKDF (reference sequence). CDR3 in DNA: TGTGCCACCAGCAGTCAAAGTAACACTGAAGCTTTCTTT. It translates to CATSSQSNTEAFF.

This clonotype was counted a few times. With a much larger clone just one base away, this may be a read error. The CDR3 coding sequence is TGTGCCAGCAGTGAAGTGTTCTTAACGGGACAGCCAGGTTCTGAAGCTTTCTTT. It yields the protein CASSEVFLTGQPGSEAFF. V is TRBV6-1 and J is TRBJ1-1, with 7 bases identical to TRBD1. Germline lookup yields CDR1 MNHNS and CDR2 SASEGT. The CDR3 is 18 amino acids. Unmatched junction bases numbered 17, after V lost 1 base and J lost 6 bases.

This clonotype was found many times. This CDR3 is CASRPWTSANTGELFF. The CDR3 DNA sequence: TGTGCCAGCAGACCATGGACTAGCGCGAACACCGGGGAGCTGTTTTTT. This rearrangement joins TRBV5-8 to TRBJ2-2; 9 nucleotides line up with TRBD2. Per germline, CDR1 SGHTS and CDR2 YDEGEE. The CDR3 is 16 residues long. With 5 bases clipped from V and 0 bases from J, the junction kept 5 bases outside the gene matches.

This clonotype is classed as medium-sized. The rearrangement uses TRBV7-2 and TRBJ1-1; D gene ambiguous. The CDR3 contains 12 residues. V lost 3 bases, J lost 8 bases, and 10 bases lay in between. Germline values: CDR1 SGHTA, CDR2 FQGNSA. As DNA, the CDR3 is TGTGCCAGCAGCTTTCTGTTCATGGAAGCTTTCTTT. It codes for CASSFLFMEAFF.

This clonotype showed up just a few times. A much bigger clone sits one base away, suggesting this may be a read error. The CDR3 DNA reads TGTGCCAGCAGCTCTGCAGGGGGCGGCACAGATACGCAGTATTTT. This codes for CASSSAGGGTDTQYF. The chain combines TRBV7-3 with TRBJ2-3; 8 nucleotides line up with TRBD1. The length of the CDR3 is 15 residues. Germline V gene data show CDR1 as SGHTA and CDR2 as FQGTGA. V shed 4 bases, J shed 1 base, and the junction held 4 bases outside the gene matches.

Sample share makes this clonotype medium-sized. The CDR3 DNA is TGCGCCAGCAGCCAAGGCTATGGCTACACCTTC. It is translated as CASSQGYGYTF. The genes are TRBV4-3 and TRBJ1-2; D remains ambiguous. The CDR3 consists of 11 residues. V lost 1 base, J lost 4 bases, and 1 base lay in between. From germline, CDR1 is LGHNA and CDR2 YSLEER.

The table lists this clonotype with many counts. The rearrangement uses TRBV20-1 and TRBJ2-3; a weak D match, TRBD2 (6 bases). Trimming took 1 base from V and 1 from J, leaving 6 bases between them. Germline lookup yields CDR1 DFQATT and CDR2 SNEGSKA (reference sequence). The CDR3 runs 13 residues. DNA for the CDR3: TGCAGTGCTAGAGCGGGGGGCACAGATACGCAGTATTTT. Its translation is CSARAGGTDTQYF.

Note on this clonotype: It may be a read error: a sequence one base away is much more abundant. The V and J genes are TRBV10-3 and TRBJ1-1, with D unresolved. CDR1 ENHRY and CDR2 SYGVKD come from the germline V gene. CDR3 length: 12 residues. The CDR3 DNA sequence: TGTGCCACCAGTGAGCGAGAAGGTGAAGCTTTCTTT. Residues: CATSEREGEAFF.

The V and J genes are TRBV5-6 and TRBJ2-6, with a tentative D call TRBD1 (6 bases). The CDR3 has 16 amino acids. Trimming removed 5 bases at V and 0 bases at J, with 12 bases between. Germline CDR1 is SGHDT and CDR2 is YYEEEE. This CDR3 reads CASSPEQGSGANVLTF. In DNA, the CDR3 is TGTGCCAGCAGTCCTGAACAGGGCTCTGGGGCCAACGTCCTGACTTTC.

This clonotype was found a few times. This may be a read error, as it is one base from a much larger clone. The chain carries TRBV7-3 and TRBJ2-3; 15 bases map to TRBD2. The CDR3 runs to 17 residues. The germline V gene encodes CDR1 SGHTA and CDR2 FQGTGA. J was trimmed by 2 bases and V by 5 bases; bases with no gene match: 5. CDR3 nucleotides: TGTGCCAGCAGCGCCGGGACTAGCGGGGGGATCACAGATACGCAGTATTTT. Its protein product is CASSAGTSGGITDTQYF.

This clonotype was found many times. The rearrangement uses TRBV6-5 and TRBJ1-6; the match to TRBD1 covers 9 bases. CDR1 is MNHEY and CDR2 is SVGAGI in the germline V gene. V was pared by 2 bases and J by 10 bases, with 9 bases of the junction left unmatched. There are 16 residues in the CDR3. The CDR3 nucleotides are TGTGCCAGCAGTTACGCGGATACAGGGGGCGAGTCACCCCTCCACTTT. Translation: CASSYADTGGESPLHF.

Of note for this clonotype: A read error is likely, as this CDR3 ends without the conserved phenylalanine or tryptophan. The chain joins TRBV5-1 to TRBJ1-2; D uncertain. Germline loops: CDR1 SGHRS, CDR2 YFSETQ. The germline V and J ends were trimmed by 4 bases and 5 bases, with 18 bases remaining between them. This CDR3 spans 15 amino acids. The CDR3 coding sequence is TGCGCCAGCAGCCTGGGATACGACGTTGGGTATGGCTACACCCTC. Amino acid sequence: CASSLGYDVGYGYTL.

In its sample, this clonotype ranks as medium-sized. The chain combines TRBV28 with TRBJ2-1; 7 bases map to TRBD2. There are 16 residues in the CDR3. V was pared by 1 base and J by 12 bases, with 15 bases of the junction left unmatched. Per the germline V gene, CDR1 is MDHEN and CDR2 is SYDVKM. CDR3 sequence: CASSLYRPTGEGWQFF. Here the CDR3 DNA reads TGTGCCAGCAGTTTATACCGTCCAACGGGGGAGGGGTGGCAGTTCTTC.

This clonotype was detected a few times. The chain recombines TRBV7-3 with TRBJ2-1, with TRBD2 matching 7 bases. There are 15 residues in the CDR3. V trimming: 3 bases; J trimming: 3 bases; junction bases outside the gene matches: 5. In germline, CDR1 is SGHTA, CDR2 FQGTGA. CDR3 loop: CASSFQAGSYNEQFF. The CDR3 bases are TGTGCCAGCAGCTTCCAAGCGGGAAGCTACAATGAGCAGTTCTTC.

This clonotype was counted many times. This rearrangement joins TRBV7-9 to TRBJ2-7; no firm D call. This CDR3 spans 14 amino acids. V was cut by 0 bases and J by 3 bases, with 9 bases left in between. The germline V gene has CDR1 SEHNR and CDR2 FQNEAQ (reference sequence). The DNA of the CDR3 is TGTGCCAGCAGCTTAGCGTTTGGCGGCTACGAGCAGTACTTC. This translates into CASSLAFGGYEQYF.

This clonotype was counted a few times. CDR3 sequence reads: CASSQESTDTGELFF. The CDR3 coding sequence is TGCGCCAGCAGCCAAGAAAGCACAGACACCGGGGAGCTGTTTTTT. The chain combines TRBV4-1 with TRBJ2-2, with D unclear. The CDR3 spans 15 residues. From germline, CDR1 is MGHRA and CDR2 YSYEKL. V was cut by 0 bases and J by 3 bases, with 8 bases left in between.

This clonotype is medium-sized within its sample. This sequence joins TRBV30 and TRBJ1-5; TRBD1 might be the D (5 bases). V gave up 3 bases and J gave up 6 bases, with 9 bases separating them. The CDR3 loop spans 12 amino acids. The germline V gene encodes CDR1 GTSNPN and CDR2 SVGIG (reference sequence). DNA of the CDR3: TGTGCCTGGAGACAGGTAGGTCAGCCCCAGCATTTT. This translates into CAWRQVGQPQHF.

This clonotype was observed many times. The rearrangement joins TRBV6-5 to TRBJ2-1; D gene uncertain. The CDR3 length is 13 residues. Germline assignment: CDR1 MNHEY and CDR2 SVGAGI. Trimming took off 1 base at V and 8 bases at J, with 9 bases between the two ends. The CDR3 nucleotides are TGTGCCAGCAGTTACTTAGGTTTCGATGAGCAGTTCTTC. Its translation is CASSYLGFDEQFF.